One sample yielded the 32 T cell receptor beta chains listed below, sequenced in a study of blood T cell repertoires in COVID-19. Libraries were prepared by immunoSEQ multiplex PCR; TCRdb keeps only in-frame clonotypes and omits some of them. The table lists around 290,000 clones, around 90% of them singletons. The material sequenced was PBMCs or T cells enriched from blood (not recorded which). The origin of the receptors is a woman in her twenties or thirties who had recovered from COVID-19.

The CDR3 loop is CASKGGGGSPSEKLFF. In DNA form, the CDR3 reads TGTGCCAGTAAAGGTGGGGGGGGATCCCCTTCTGAAAAACTGTTTTTT. The rearrangement links TRBV19 to TRBJ1-4, with D maybe TRBD1 (5 bases). Trimming pared 7 bases from V and 7 bases from J, leaving 22 bases between. In germline, CDR1 is LNHDA, CDR2 SQIVND (reference sequence). The length of the CDR3 is 16 residues.

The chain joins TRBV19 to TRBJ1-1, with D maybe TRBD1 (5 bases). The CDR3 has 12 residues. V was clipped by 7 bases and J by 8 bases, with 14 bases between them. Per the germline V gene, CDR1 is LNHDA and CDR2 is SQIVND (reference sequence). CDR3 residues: CASTGTRFEAFF. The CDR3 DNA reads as TGTGCCAGTACAGGGACTCGTTTCGAAGCTTTCTTT.

This CDR3 reads CASSVGTYSFPGEETQYF. For the CDR3, the DNA is TGTGCCAGCAGCGTAGGGACTTATAGTTTTCCCGGCGAAGAGACCCAGTACTTC. The V and J genes are TRBV9 and TRBJ2-5; TRBD2 is a possible D gene (5 bases). Trimming pared 0 bases from V and 3 bases from J, leaving 21 bases between. Germline assignment: CDR1 SGDLS and CDR2 YYNGEE. The length of the CDR3 is 18 residues.

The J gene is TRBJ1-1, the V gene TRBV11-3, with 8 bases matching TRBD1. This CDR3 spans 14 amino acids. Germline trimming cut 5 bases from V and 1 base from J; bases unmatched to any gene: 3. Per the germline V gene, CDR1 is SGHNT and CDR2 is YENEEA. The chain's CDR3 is CASSPGGRNTEAFF. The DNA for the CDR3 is TGTGCCAGCAGCCCAGGGGGCAGGAACACTGAAGCTTTCTTT. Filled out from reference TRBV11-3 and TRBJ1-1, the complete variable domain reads EAGVVQSPRYKIIEKKQPVAFWCNPISGHNTLYWYLQNLGQGPELLIRYENEEAVDDSQLPKDRFSAERLKGVDSTLKIQPAELGDSAVYLCASSPGGRNTEAFFGQGTRLTVV.

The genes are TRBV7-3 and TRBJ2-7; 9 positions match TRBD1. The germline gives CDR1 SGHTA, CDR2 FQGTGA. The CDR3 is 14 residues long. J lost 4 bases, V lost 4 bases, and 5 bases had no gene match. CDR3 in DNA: TGTGCCAGCAGCTACACCGGGACAGGGTACGAGCAGTACTTC. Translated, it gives CASSYTGTGYEQYF.

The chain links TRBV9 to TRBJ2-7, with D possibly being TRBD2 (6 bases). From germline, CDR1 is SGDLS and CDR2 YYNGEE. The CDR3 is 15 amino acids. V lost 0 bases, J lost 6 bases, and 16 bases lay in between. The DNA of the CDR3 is TGTGCCAGCAGCGTAGCTCTACTAGCTACCAGCGAGCAGTACTTC. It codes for CASSVALLATSEQYF.

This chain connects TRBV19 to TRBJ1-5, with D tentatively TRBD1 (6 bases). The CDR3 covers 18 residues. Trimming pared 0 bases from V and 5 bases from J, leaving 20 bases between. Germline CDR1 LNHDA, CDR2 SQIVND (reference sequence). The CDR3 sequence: CASSIDPPGAFFDQPQHF. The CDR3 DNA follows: TGTGCCAGTAGTATAGATCCCCCAGGGGCGTTCTTCGATCAGCCCCAGCATTTT.

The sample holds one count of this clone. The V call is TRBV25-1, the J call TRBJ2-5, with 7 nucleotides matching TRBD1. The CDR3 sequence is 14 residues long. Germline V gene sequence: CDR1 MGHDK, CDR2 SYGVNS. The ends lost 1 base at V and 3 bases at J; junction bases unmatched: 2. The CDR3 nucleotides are TGTGCCAGCAGTGAATTAGGGGGCGAAGAGACCCAGTACTTC. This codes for CASSELGGEETQYF.

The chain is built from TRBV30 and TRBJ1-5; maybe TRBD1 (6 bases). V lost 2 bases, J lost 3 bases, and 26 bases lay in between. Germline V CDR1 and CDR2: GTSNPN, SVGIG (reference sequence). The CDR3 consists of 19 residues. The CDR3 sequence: CAWSSGAGVGDIYNQPQHF. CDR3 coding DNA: TGTGCCTGGAGTAGTGGGGCAGGGGTAGGGGATATTTACAATCAGCCCCAGCATTTT.

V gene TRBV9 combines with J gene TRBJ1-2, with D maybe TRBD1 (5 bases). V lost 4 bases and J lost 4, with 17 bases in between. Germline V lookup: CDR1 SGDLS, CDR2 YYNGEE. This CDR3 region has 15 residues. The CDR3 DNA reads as TGTGCCAGCAGCACCCCCGGGGGAAGGGGCTATGGCTACACCTTC. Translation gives CASSTPGGRGYGYTF.

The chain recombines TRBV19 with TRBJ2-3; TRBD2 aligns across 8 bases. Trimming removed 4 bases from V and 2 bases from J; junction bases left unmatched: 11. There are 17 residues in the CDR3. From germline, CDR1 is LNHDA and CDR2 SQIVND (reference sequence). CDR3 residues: CASSNRGGAGITDTQYF. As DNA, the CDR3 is TGTGCCAGTAGTAATCGGGGGGGAGCGGGGATCACAGATACGCAGTATTTT.

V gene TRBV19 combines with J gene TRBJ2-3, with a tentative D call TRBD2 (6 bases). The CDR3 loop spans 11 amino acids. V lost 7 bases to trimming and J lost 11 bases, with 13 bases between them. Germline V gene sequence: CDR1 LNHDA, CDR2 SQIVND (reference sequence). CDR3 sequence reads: CASNGGGEQYF. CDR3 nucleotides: TGTGCCAGTAACGGTGGAGGGGAGCAGTATTTT.

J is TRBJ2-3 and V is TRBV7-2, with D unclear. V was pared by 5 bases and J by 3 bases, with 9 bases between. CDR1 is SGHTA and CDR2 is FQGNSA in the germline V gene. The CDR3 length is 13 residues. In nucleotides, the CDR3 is TGTGCCAGCAGCGCATATCGGACAGATACGCAGTATTTT. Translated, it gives CASSAYRTDTQYF.

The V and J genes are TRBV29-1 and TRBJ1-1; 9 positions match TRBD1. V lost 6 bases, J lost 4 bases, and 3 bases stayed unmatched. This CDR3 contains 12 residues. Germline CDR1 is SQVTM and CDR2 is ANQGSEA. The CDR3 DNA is TGCAGCGTGAGGACAGGGGCCACTGAAGCTTTCTTT. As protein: CSVRTGATEAFF. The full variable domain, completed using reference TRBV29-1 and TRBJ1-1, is SAVISQKPSRDICQRGTSLTIQCQVDSQVTMMFWYRQQPGQSLTLIATANQGSEATYESGFVIDKFPISRPNLTFSTLTVSNMSPEDSSIYLCSVRTGATEAFFGQGTRLTVV.

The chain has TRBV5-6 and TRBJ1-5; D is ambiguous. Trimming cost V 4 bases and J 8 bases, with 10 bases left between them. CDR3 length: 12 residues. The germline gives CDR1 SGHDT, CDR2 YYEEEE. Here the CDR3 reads CASSLGEEPQHF. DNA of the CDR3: TGTGCCAGCAGCCTTGGGGAGGAGCCCCAGCATTTT.

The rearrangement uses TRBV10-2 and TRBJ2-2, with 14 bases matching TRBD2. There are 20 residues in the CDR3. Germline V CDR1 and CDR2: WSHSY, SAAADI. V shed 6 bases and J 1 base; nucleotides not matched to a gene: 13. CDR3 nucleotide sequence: TGCGCCAGCAGAGGAAGCCCGGGACTAGCGGGAGTGGGGAACACCGGGGAGCTGTTTTTT. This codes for CASRGSPGLAGVGNTGELFF.

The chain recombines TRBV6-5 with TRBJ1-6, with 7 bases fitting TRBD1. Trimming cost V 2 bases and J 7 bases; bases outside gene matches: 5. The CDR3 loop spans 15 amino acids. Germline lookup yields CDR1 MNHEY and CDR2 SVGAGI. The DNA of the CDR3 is TGTGCCAGCAGTTACAGGGGACAGCTCAATTCACCCCTCCACTTT. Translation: CASSYRGQLNSPLHF.

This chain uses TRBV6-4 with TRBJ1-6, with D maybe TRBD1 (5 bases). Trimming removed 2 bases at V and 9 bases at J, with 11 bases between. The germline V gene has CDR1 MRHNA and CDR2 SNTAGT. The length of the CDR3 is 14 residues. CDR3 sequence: CASSDGQGGSPLHF. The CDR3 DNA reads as TGTGCCAGCAGTGACGGGCAGGGCGGTTCACCCCTCCACTTT.

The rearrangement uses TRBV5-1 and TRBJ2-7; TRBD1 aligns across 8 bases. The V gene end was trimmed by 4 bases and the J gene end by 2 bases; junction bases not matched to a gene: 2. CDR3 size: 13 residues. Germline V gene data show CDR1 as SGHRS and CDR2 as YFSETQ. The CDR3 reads CASSRGQAYEQYF. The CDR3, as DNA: TGCGCCAGCAGCCGGGGACAGGCCTACGAGCAGTACTTC.

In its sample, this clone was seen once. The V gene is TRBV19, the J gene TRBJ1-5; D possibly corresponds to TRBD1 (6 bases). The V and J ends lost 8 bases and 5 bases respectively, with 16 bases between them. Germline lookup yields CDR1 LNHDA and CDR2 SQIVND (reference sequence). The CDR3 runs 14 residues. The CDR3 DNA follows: TGTGCCAGTGCAAATACAGGGAGGGATCAGCCCCAGCATTTT. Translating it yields CASANTGRDQPQHF.

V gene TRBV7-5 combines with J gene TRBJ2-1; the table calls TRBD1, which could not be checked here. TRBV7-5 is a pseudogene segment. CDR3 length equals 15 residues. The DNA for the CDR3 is TGTGCCAGAAGCTTAGGAGGGGGCTCCTACAATGAGCAGTTCTTC. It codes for CARSLGGGSYNEQFF.

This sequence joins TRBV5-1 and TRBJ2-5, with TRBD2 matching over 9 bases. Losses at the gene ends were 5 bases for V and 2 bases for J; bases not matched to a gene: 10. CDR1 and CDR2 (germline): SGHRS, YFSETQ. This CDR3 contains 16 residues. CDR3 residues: CASSWRTSEAQETQYF. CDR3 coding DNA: TGCGCCAGCAGTTGGCGGACTAGCGAGGCACAAGAGACCCAGTACTTC.

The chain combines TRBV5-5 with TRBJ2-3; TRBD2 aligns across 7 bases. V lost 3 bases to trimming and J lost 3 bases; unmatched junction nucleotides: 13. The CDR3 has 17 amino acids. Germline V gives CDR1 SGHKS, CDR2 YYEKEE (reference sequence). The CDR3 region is CASSSQLGGVGTDTQYF. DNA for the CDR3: TGTGCCAGCAGCTCCCAACTGGGAGGGGTGGGAACAGATACGCAGTATTTT.

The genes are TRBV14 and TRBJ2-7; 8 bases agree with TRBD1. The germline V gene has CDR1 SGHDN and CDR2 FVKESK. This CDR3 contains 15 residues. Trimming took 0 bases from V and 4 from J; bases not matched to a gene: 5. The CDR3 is CASSQDGQGWYEQYF. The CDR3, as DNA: TGTGCCAGCAGCCAAGACGGACAGGGTTGGTACGAGCAGTACTTC.

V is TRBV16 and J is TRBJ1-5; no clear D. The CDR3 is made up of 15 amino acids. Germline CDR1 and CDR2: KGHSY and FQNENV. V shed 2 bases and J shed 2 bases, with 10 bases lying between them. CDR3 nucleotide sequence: TGTGCCAGCAGCCAAGAGGTCGGAGGCAATCAGCCCCAGCATTTT. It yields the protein CASSQEVGGNQPQHF.

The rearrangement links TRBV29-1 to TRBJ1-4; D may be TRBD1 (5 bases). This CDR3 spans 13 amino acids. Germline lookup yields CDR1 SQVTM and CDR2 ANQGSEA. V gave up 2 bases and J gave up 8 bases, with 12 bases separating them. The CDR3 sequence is CSVEPRVGEKLFF. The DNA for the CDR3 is TGCAGCGTTGAACCCAGGGTGGGGGAAAAACTGTTTTTT.

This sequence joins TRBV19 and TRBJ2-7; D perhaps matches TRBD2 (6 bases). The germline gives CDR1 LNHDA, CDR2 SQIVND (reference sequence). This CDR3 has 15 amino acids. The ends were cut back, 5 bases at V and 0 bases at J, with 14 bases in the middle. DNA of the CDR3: TGTGCCAGTAGTCCCCGACTAGTTGTCTCCTACGAGCAGTACTTC. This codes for CASSPRLVVSYEQYF.

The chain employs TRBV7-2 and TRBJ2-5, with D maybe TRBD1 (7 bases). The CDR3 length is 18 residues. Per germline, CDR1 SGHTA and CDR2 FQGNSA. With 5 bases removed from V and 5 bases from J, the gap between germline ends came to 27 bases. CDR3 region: CASSPSQGGLGWVETQYF. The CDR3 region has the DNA TGTGCCAGCAGCCCTTCCCAGGGGGGCCTCGGATGGGTGGAGACCCAGTACTTC.

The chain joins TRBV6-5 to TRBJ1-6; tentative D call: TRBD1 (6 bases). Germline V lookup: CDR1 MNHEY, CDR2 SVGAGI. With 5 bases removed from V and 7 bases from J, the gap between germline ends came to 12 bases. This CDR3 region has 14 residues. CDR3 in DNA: TGTGCCAGCAGTCGGGGACAACTAAATTCACCCCTCCACTTT. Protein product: CASSRGQLNSPLHF.

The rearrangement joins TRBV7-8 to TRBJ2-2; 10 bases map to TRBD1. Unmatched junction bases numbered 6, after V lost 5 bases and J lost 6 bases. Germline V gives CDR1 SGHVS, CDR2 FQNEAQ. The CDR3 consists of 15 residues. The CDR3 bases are TGTGCCAGCAGCCGCCGGGACAGGGGATCCGGGGAGCTGTTTTTT. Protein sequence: CASSRRDRGSGELFF.

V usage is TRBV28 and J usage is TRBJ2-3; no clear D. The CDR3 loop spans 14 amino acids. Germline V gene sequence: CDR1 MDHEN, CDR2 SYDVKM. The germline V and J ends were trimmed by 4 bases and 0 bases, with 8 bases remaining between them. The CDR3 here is CASSSSPSTDTQYF. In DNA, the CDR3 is TGTGCCAGCAGTTCGAGCCCTAGCACAGATACGCAGTATTTT.

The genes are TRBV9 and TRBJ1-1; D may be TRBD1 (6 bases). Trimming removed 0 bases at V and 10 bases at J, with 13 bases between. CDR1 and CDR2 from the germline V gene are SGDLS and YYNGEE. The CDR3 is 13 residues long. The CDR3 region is CASSVDLRGGAFF. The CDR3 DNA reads TGTGCCAGCAGCGTAGACCTTAGGGGGGGAGCTTTCTTT.